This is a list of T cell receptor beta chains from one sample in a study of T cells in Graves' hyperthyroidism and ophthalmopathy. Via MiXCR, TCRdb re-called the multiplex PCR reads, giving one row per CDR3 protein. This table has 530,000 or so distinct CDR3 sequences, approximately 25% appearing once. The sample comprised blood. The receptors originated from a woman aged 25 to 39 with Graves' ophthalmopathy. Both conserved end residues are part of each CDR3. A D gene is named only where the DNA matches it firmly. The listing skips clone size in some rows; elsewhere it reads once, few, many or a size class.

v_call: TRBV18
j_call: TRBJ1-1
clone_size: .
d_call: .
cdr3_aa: CASSPRSGGVGNTEAFF
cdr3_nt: TGTGCCAGCTCACCACGATCTGGCGGGGTCGGGAACACTGAAGCTTTCTTT

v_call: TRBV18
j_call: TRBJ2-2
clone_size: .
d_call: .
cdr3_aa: CASSPASIGELFF
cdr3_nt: TGTGCCAGCTCACCTGCTTCGATCGGGGAGCTGTTTTTT

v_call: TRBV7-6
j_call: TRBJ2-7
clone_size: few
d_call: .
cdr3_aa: CASSLLDSTEQYF
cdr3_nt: TGTGCCAGCAGCTTACTGGACAGCACCGAGCAGTACTTC

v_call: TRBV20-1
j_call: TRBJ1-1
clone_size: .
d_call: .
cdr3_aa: CSAGGGTAGAFF
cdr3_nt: TGCAGTGCTGGCGGGGGGACGGCGGGAGCTTTCTTT

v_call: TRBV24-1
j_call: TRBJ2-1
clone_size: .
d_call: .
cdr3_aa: CATSDLSGKYNEQFF
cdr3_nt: TGTGCCACCAGTGATCTGTCAGGAAAGTACAATGAGCAGTTCTTC

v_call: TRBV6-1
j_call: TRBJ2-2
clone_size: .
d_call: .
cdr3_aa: CASRADPQSGELFF
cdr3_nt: TGTGCCAGCAGAGCGGATCCACAGTCGGGGGAGCTGTTTTTT

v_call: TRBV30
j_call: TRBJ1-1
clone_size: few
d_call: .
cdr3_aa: CAWILTRNTEAFF
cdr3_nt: TGTGCCTGGATTCTAACACGGAACACTGAAGCTTTCTTT

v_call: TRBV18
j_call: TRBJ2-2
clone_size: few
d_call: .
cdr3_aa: CASSPNQGTGELFF
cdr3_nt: TGTGCCAGCTCACCGAACCAGGGCACCGGGGAGCTGTTTTTT

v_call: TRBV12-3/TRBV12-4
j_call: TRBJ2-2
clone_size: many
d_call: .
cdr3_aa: CASRGDTRPGELFF
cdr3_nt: TGTGCCAGCAGAGGGGACACACGTCCCGGGGAGCTGTTTTTT

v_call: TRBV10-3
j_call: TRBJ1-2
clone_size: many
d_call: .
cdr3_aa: CAIRGPGEINYGYTF
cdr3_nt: TGTGCCATCAGAGGGCCCGGCGAGATAAACTATGGCTACACCTTC

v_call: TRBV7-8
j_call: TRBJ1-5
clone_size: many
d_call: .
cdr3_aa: CASSLGISQPQHF
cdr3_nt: TGTGCCAGCAGCTTAGGTATTTCTCAGCCCCAGCATTTT

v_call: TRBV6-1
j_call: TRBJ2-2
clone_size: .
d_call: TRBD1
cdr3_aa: CASSPSRGTGELFF
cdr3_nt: TGTGCCAGCAGTCCATCCAGGGGGACCGGGGAGCTGTTTTTT

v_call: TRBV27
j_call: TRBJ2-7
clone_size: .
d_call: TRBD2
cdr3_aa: CAGSEDLAGREQYF
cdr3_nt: TGTGCCGGCAGTGAGGACTTAGCGGGGAGGGAGCAGTACTTC

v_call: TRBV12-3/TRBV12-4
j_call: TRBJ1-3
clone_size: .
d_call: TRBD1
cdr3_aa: CASSLGTATFSGNTIYF
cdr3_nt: TGTGCCAGCAGCCTCGGGACAGCTACCTTCTCTGGAAACACCATATATTTT

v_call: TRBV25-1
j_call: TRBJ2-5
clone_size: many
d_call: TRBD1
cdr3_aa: CASTQRGQLQETQYF
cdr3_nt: TGTGCCAGCACCCAACGGGGACAGCTACAAGAGACCCAGTACTTC

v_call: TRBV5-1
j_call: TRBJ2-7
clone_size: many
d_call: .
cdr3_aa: CASSFGETPYEQYF
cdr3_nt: TGCGCCAGCAGCTTTGGAGAAACCCCCTACGAGCAGTACTTC

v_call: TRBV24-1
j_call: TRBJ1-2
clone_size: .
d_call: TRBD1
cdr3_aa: CATSDGDRGGGYTF
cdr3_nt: TGTGCCACCAGTGACGGGGACAGGGGTGGCGGCTACACCTTC

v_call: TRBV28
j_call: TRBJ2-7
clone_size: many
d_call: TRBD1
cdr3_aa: CASSLITGTGSYEQYF
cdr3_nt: TGTGCCAGCAGTTTAATAACCGGGACAGGGTCCTACGAGCAGTACTTC

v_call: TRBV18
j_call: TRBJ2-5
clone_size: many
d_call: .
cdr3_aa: CASSPSAGGGTQYF
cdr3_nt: TGTGCCAGCTCACCATCGGCAGGAGGGGGGACCCAGTACTTC

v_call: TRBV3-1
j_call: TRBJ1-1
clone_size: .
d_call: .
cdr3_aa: CASSRNGGVNTEAFF
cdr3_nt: TGTGCCAGCAGCCGCAATGGAGGGGTGAACACTGAAGCTTTCTTT

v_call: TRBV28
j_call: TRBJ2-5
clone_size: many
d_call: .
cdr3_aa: CASGAGRKETQYF
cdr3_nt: TGTGCCAGCGGAGCCGGGAGAAAAGAGACCCAGTACTTC

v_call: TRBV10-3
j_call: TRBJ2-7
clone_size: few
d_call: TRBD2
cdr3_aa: CAISGASGSSYEQYF
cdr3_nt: TGTGCCATCAGTGGGGCTAGCGGGAGCTCCTACGAGCAGTACTTC

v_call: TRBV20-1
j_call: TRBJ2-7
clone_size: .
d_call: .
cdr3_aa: CSAGLAGGQEQYF
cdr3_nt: TGCAGTGCTGGGCTAGCAGGAGGTCAGGAGCAGTACTTC

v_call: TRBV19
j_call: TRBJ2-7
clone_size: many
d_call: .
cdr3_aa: CASSDGATYEQYF
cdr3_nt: TGTGCCAGTAGTGACGGGGCCACCTACGAGCAGTACTTC

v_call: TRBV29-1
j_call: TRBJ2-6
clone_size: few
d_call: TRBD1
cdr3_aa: CSVRDSTSGANVLTF
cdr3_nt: TGCAGCGTCCGGGACAGCACCTCTGGGGCCAACGTCCTGACTTTC

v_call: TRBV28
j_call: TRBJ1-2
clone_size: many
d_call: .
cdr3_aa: CASSFGVGVFYGYTF
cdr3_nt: TGTGCCAGCAGTTTTGGTGTCGGGGTATTCTATGGCTACACCTTC

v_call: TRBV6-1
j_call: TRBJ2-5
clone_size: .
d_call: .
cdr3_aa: CASTPSPGETQYF
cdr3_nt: TGTGCCAGCACCCCCAGCCCCGGAGAGACCCAGTACTTC

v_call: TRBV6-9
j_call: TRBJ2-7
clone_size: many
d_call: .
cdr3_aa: CASSYYLGWRGGTQAYYEQYF
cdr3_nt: TGTGCCAGCAGTTATTACCTAGGGTGGCGGGGAGGCACCCAAGCTTACTACGAGCAGTACTTC

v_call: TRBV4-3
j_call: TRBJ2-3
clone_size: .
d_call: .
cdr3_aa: CASSPVPTATDTQYF
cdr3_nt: TGCGCCAGCAGCCCCGTCCCGACAGCCACAGATACGCAGTATTTT

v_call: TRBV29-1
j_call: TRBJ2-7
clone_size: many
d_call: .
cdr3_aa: CSVVLRGSASYEQYF
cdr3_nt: TGCAGCGTTGTTCTTAGGGGGTCGGCCTCCTACGAGCAGTACTTC

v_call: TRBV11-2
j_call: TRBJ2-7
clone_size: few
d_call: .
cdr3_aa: CASSLGADTTYEQYF
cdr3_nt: TGTGCCAGCAGCTTAGGTGCGGACACAACCTACGAGCAGTACTTC

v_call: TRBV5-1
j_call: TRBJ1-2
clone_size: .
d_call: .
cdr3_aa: CASSREQGRGYTF
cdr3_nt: TGCGCCAGCAGCCGTGAACAGGGCCGGGGCTACACCTTC

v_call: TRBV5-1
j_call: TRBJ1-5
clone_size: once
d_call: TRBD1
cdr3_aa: CASSLAGQQHQPQHF
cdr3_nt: TGCGCCAGCAGCTTGGCGGGACAGCAGCATCAGCCCCAGCATTTT

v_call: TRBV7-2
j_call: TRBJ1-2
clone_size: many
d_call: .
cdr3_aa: CASSPRDRAWYGYTF
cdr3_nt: TGTGCCAGCAGCCCCCGGGACCGCGCTTGGTATGGCTACACCTTC

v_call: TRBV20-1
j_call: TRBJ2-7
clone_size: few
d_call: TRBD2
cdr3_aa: CSAGDSSGGNYEQYF
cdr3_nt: TGCAGTGCGGGAGACTCTAGCGGGGGAAACTACGAGCAGTACTTC

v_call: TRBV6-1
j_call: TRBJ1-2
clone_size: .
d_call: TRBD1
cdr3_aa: CASSGAAGQGTYGYTF
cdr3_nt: TGTGCCAGCAGTGGTGCGGCGGGACAGGGGACCTATGGCTACACCTTC

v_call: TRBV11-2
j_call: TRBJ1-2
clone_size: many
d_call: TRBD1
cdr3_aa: CASSLERVDRGTNYGYTF
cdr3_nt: TGTGCCAGCAGCTTAGAAAGGGTGGACAGGGGCACTAACTATGGCTACACCTTC

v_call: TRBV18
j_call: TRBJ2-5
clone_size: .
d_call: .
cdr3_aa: CASSPQTGQQTQYF
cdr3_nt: TGTGCCAGCTCCCCACAGACAGGACAGCAGACCCAGTACTTC

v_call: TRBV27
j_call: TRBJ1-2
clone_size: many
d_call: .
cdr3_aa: CASSSSRVQGGYTF
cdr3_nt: TGTGCCAGCAGTTCTTCTAGGGTACAGGGTGGCTACACCTTC

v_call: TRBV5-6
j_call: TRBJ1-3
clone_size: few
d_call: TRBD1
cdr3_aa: CASSFAGTVSGNTIYF
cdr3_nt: TGTGCCAGCAGCTTTGCCGGGACAGTCTCTGGAAACACCATATATTTT

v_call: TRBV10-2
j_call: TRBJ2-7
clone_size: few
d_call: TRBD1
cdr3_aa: CASRRDRASYEQYF
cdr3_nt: TGCGCCAGCAGAAGGGACAGGGCCTCCTACGAGCAGTACTTC

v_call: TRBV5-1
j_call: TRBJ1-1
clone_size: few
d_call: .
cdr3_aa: CASRRWGGTEAFF
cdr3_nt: TGCGCCAGCAGGCGATGGGGTGGCACTGAAGCTTTCTTT

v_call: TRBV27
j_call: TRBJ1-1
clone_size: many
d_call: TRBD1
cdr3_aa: CASRRIARGLGVNTEAFF
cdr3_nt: TGTGCCAGCAGACGTATAGCGAGGGGGCTCGGGGTGAACACTGAAGCTTTCTTT

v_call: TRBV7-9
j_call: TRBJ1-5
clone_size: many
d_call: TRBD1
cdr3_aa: CASSPGDRGPNQPQHF
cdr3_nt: TGTGCCAGCAGCCCGGGGGACAGGGGACCCAATCAGCCCCAGCATTTT

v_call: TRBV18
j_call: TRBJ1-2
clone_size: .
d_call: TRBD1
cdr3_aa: CASSRDSGNYGYTF
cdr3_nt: TGTGCCAGCTCCCGGGACAGTGGAAACTATGGCTACACCTTC

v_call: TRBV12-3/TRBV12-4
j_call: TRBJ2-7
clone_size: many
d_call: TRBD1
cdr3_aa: CASSSKQGLSSYEQYF
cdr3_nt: TGTGCCAGCAGTTCTAAACAGGGGCTCTCCTCCTACGAGCAGTACTTC

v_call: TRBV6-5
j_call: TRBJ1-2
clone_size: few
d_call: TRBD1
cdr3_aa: CASSYSITGERYGYTF
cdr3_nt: TGTGCCAGCAGTTACTCAATCACAGGGGAGAGATATGGCTACACCTTC

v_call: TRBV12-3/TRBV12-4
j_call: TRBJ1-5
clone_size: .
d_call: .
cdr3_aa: CASSFGYSSNQPQHF
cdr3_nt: TGTGCCAGCAGTTTCGGGTACAGTAGCAATCAGCCCCAGCATTTT

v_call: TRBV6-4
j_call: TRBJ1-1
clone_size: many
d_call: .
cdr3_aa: CASRSDNRGTEAFF
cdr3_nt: TGTGCCAGCAGATCGGACAATAGGGGGACTGAAGCTTTCTTT